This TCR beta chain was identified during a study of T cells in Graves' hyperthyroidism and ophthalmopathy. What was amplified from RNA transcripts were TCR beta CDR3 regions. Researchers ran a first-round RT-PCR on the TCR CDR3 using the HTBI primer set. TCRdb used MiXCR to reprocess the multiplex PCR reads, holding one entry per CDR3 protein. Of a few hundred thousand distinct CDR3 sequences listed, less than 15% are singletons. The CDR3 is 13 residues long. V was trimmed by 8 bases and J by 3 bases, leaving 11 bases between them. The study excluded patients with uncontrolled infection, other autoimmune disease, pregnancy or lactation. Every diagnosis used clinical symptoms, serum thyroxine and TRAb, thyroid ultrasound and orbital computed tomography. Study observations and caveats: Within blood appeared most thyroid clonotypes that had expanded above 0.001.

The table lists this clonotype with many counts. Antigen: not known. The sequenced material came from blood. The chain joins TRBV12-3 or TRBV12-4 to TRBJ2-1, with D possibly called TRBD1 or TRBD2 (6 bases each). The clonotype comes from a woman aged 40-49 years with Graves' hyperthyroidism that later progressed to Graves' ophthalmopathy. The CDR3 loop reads CASCGGLYNEQFF. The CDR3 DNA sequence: TGTGCCAGCTGTGGGGGGCTCTACAATGAGCAGTTCTTC.